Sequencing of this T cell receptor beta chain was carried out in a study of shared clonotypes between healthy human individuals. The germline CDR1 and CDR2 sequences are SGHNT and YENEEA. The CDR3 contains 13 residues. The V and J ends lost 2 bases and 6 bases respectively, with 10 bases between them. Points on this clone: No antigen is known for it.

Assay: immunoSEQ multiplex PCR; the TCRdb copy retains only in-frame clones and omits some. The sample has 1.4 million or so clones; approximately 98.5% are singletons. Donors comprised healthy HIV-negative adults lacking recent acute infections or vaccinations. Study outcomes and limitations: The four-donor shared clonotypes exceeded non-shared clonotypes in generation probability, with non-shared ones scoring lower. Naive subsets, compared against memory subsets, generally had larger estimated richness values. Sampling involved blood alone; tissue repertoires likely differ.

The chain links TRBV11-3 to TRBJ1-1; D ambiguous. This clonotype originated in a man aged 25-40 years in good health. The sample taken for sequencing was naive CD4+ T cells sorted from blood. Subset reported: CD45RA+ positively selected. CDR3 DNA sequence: TGTGCCAGCAGCTTAAGCCTCCAGGCTGAAGCTTTCTTT. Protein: CASSLSLQAEAFF.